This T cell receptor (beta chain) was documented in a study of blood T cell repertoires in COVID-19. Sequenced by immunoSEQ multiplex PCR; TCRdb stores in-frame clones only, minus some. This table holds about 90,000 clones, 86% found once. The V gene lost 3 bases and the J gene lost 4 bases, with 10 bases spanning the gap. CDR1 and CDR2 (germline): ENHRY, SYGVKD. The CDR3 covers 13 residues. The sequenced sample was peripheral blood. The chain carries TRBV10-3 and TRBJ2-7, with D unresolved. This sequence originates from a man older than 75 with acute or convalescent COVID-19. This chain's CDR3 is CAISDASPYEQYF. CDR3 sequence (DNA): TGTGCCATCAGTGATGCGTCTCCATACGAGCAGTACTTC.